These 10 T cell receptor beta chains originate from one sample sequenced in a study of a mutant IDH1 vaccine in newly diagnosed glioma. Antigen specificity for these receptors is unknown. Specified time point: week 5, during vaccination. Alongside topical imiquimod, each dose of vaccine comprised 300 ug of mutant IDH1 20-mer peptide. Data came from immunoSEQ multiplex PCR; TCRdb stores just in-frame clones and leaves some out. The sample lists 30,000 to 35,000 clones, about four fifths occurring once. This material consisted of PBMCs, taken from a glioma patient whose treatment included an IDH1 peptide vaccine. Source of these receptors: a young man with glioma.

J is TRBJ1-2 and V is TRBV4-3, with D unclear. Germline V CDR1 and CDR2: LGHNA, YSLEER. The V and J ends lost 0 bases and 5 bases respectively, with 16 bases between them. The CDR3 is 16 residues long. The CDR3, as DNA: TGCGCCAGCAGCCAAGATCGGGGTCTGGTGGGGTATGGCTACACCTTC. Residues: CASSQDRGLVGYGYTF.

This chain joins TRBV9 and TRBJ1-2; D is uncertain. Per the germline V gene, CDR1 is SGDLS and CDR2 is YYNGEE. Trimming left V 1 base short and J 2 bases short, with 6 bases between. The CDR3 length is 13 residues. In nucleotides, the CDR3 is TGTGCCAGCAGCGTAACAGACAACTATGGCTACACCTTC. This gives the protein CASSVTDNYGYTF.

In its sample, this clone was seen a few times. The genes are TRBV19 and TRBJ2-5; D not resolved. This CDR3 contains 13 residues. V was pared by 3 bases and J by 1 base, with 6 bases between. From germline, CDR1 is LNHDA and CDR2 SQIVND (reference sequence). In DNA form, the CDR3 reads TGTGCCAGTAGTATCCAGGTCCAAGAGACCCAGTACTTC. This codes for CASSIQVQETQYF.

The chain carries TRBV2 and TRBJ1-2; D remains unclear. CDR1 and CDR2 from the germline V gene are SNHLY and FYNNEI. V dropped 1 base and J dropped 4 bases, with 10 bases sitting between them. The CDR3 runs to 14 residues. The CDR3: CASSEEGTLYGYTF. As DNA, the CDR3 is TGTGCCAGCAGTGAAGAGGGTACCCTCTATGGCTACACCTTC.

J is TRBJ2-7 and V is TRBV6-1; D ambiguous. CDR3 length: 14 amino acids. Trimming left V 3 bases short and J 3 bases short, with 12 bases between. Germline values: CDR1 MNHNS, CDR2 SASEGT. In DNA form, the CDR3 reads TGTGCCAGCAGTGACAGTCGACCAGGCTACGAGCAGTACTTC. Encoded protein: CASSDSRPGYEQYF.

The V call is TRBV19, the J call TRBJ1-1, with 9 bases lining up with TRBD1. V trimming: 7 bases; J trimming: 4 bases; junction bases outside the gene matches: 4. This CDR3 spans 13 amino acids. Germline CDR1 and CDR2: LNHDA and SQIVND (reference sequence). The DNA for the CDR3 is TGTGCCAGTATTCGACAGGGGGGCACTGAAGCTTTCTTT. As protein: CASIRQGGTEAFF.

The CDR3 DNA reads TGTGCCAGCAGTGCGAGCTACGAGCAGTACTTC. This sequence encodes CASSASYEQYF. This chain uses TRBV2 with TRBJ2-7; no clear D gene. The CDR3 totals 11 residues. Germline loops: CDR1 SNHLY, CDR2 FYNNEI. Trimming left V 4 bases short and J 3 bases short, with 4 bases between. Looking up the rest from reference TRBV2 and TRBJ2-7 gives the full variable domain: EPEVTQTPSHQVTQMGQEVILRCVPISNHLYFYWYRQILGQKVEFLVSFYNNEISEKSEIFDDQFSVERPDGSNFTLKIRSTKLEDSAMYFCASSASYEQYFGPGTRLTVT.

The V and J genes are TRBV19 and TRBJ2-1, with D tentatively TRBD1 or TRBD2 (5 bases each). V lost 3 bases to trimming and J lost 3 bases, with 12 bases between them. The germline CDR1 and CDR2 sequences are LNHDA and SQIVND (reference sequence). The CDR3 totals 15 residues. The CDR3 DNA sequence: TGTGCCAGTAGTATGTCCGGGGCAGACTACAATGAGCAGTTCTTC. Its translation is CASSMSGADYNEQFF. The entire variable domain, with the rest obtained from reference TRBV19 and TRBJ2-1, is as follows: DGGITQSPKYLFRKEGQNVTLSCEQNLNHDAMYWYRQDPGQGLRLIYYSQIVNDFQKGDIAEGYSVSREKKESFPLTVTSAQKNPTAFYLCASSMSGADYNEQFFGPGTRLTVL.

In this sample, this clone turned up a few times. The chain has TRBV11-2 and TRBJ1-4; D is ambiguous. Trimming took off 1 base at V and 6 bases at J, with 9 bases between the two ends. Germline V gene sequence: CDR1 SGHAT, CDR2 FQNNGV. The CDR3 runs 14 residues. CDR3 nucleotide sequence: TGTGCCAGCAGCTTAGGTCTAGGTTATGAAAAACTGTTTTTT. Encoded protein: CASSLGLGYEKLFF.

The chain joins TRBV7-7 to TRBJ2-1; no clear D. V was cut by 2 bases and J by 5 bases, with 10 bases left in between. CDR1 SSHAT and CDR2 FNYEAQ come from the germline V gene (reference sequence). The CDR3 covers 14 residues. CDR3 coding DNA: TGTGCCAGCAGCTTAAGCCCCGAAGACAATGAGCAGTTCTTC. This sequence encodes CASSLSPEDNEQFF.